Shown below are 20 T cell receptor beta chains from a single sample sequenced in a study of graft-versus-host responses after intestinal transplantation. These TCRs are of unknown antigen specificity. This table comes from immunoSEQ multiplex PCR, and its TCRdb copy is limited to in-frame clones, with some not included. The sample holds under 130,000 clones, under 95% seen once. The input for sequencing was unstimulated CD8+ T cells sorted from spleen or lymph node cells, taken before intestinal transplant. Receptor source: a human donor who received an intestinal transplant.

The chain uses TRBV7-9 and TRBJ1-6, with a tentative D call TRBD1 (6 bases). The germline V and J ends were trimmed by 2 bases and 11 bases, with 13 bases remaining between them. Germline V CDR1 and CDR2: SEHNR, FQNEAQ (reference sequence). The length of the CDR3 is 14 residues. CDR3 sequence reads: CASSLITGTPPLHF. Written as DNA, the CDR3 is TGTGCCAGCAGCTTAATTACAGGGACTCCACCCCTCCACTTT.

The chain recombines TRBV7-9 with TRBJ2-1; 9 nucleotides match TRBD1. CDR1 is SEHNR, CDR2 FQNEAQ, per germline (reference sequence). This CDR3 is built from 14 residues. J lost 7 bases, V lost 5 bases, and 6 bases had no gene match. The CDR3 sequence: CASSLRTGENEQFF. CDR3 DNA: TGTGCCAGCAGCCTGCGGACAGGGGAGAATGAGCAGTTCTTC.

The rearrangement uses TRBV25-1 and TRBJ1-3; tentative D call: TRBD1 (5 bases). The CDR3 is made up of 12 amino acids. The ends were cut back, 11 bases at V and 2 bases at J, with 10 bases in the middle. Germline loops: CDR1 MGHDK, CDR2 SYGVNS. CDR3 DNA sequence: TGTGCCGCCTGGGACGCTGGAAACACCATATATTTT. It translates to CAAWDAGNTIYF.

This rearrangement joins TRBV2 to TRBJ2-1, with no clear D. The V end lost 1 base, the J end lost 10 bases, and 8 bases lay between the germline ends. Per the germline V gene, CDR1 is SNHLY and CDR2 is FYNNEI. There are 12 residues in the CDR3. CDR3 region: CASSEGLVEQFF. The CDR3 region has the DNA TGTGCCAGCAGTGAAGGGCTAGTAGAGCAGTTCTTC.

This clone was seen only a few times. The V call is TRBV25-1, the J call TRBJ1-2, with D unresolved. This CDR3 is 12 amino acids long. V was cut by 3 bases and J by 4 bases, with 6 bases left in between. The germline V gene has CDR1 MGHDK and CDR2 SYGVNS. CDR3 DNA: TGTGCCAGCAGTGACGGGGTCTATGGCTACACCTTC. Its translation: CASSDGVYGYTF.

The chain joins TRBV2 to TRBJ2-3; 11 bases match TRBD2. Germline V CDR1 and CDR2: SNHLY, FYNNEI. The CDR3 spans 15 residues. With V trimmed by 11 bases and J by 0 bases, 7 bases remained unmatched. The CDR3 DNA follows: TGTGCCGGAAACCGACTAGCGGGGAGCACAGATACGCAGTATTTT. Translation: CAGNRLAGSTDTQYF. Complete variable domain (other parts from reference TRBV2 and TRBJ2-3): EPEVTQTPSHQVTQMGQEVILRCVPISNHLYFYWYRQILGQKVEFLVSFYNNEISEKSEIFDDQFSVERPDGSNFTLKIRSTKLEDSAMYFCAGNRLAGSTDTQYFGPGTRLTVL.

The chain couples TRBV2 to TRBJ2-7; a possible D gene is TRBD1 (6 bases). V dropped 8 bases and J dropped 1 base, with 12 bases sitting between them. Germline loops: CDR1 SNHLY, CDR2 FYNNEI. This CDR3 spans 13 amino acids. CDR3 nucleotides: TGTGCCAGCGTCCTCACAGGGTCCTACGAGCAGTACTTC. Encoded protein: CASVLTGSYEQYF.

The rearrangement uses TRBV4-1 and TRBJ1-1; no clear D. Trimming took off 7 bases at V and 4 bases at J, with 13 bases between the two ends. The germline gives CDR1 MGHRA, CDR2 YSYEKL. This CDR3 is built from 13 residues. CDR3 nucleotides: TGCGCCAGCACTGGGGAAATGAGCACTGAAGCTTTCTTT. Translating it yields CASTGEMSTEAFF.

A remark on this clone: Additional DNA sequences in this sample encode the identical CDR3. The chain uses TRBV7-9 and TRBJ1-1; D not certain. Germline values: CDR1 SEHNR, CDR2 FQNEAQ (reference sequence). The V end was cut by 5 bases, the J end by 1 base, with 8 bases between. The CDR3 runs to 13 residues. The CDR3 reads CASSPTENTEAFF. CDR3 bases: TGTGCCAGCAGCCCAACAGAGAACACTGAAGCTTTCTTT.

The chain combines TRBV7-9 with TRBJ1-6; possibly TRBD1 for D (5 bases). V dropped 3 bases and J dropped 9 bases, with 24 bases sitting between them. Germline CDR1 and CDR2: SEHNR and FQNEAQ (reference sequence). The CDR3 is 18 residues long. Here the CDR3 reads CASSFLSTREGPISPLHF. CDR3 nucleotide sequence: TGTGCCAGCAGCTTTTTGTCCACCAGGGAGGGACCCATTTCACCCCTCCACTTT.

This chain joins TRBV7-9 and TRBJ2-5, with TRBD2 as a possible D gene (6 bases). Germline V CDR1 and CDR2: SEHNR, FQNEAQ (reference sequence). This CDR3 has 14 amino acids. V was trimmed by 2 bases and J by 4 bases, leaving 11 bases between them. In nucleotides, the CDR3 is TGTGCCAGCAGCTTAAGTAGCGGAGGAGAGACCCAGTACTTC. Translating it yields CASSLSSGGETQYF. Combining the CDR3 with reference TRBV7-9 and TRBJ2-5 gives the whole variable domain DTGVSQNPRHKITKRGQNVTFRCDPISEHNRLYWYRQTLGQGPEFLTYFQNEAQLEKSRLLSDRFSAERPKGSFSTLEIQRTEQGDSAMYLCASSLSSGGETQYFGPGTRLLVL.

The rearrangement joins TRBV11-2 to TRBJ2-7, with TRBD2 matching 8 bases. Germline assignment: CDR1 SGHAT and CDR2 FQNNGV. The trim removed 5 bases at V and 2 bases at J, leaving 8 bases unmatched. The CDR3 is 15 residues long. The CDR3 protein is CASSPGGGHPYEQYF. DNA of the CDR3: TGTGCCAGCAGCCCGGGCGGGGGGCACCCCTACGAGCAGTACTTC.

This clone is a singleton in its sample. CDR3 sequence: CASSAPGTVEAFF. The DNA of the CDR3 is TGTGCCAGCAGCGCACCCGGGACAGTTGAAGCTTTCTTT. This sequence joins TRBV9 and TRBJ1-1; the match to TRBD1 covers 7 bases. Germline values: CDR1 SGDLS, CDR2 YYNGEE. This CDR3 spans 13 amino acids. V shed 3 bases and J 7 bases; nucleotides not matched to a gene: 6.

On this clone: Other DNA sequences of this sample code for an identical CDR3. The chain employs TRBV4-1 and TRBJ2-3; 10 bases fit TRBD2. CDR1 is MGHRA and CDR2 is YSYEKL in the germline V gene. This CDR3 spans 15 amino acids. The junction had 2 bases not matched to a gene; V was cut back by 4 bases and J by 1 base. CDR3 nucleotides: TGCGCCAGCAGCCCAACTAGCGGGGGCACAGATACGCAGTATTTT. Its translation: CASSPTSGGTDTQYF.

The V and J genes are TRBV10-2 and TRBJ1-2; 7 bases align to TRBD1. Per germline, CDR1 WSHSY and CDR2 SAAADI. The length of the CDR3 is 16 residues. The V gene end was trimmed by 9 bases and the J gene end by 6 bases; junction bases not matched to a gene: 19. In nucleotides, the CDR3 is TGCGCCAGTACAACTTTTACGGGACAGACGTTTAATGGCTACACCTTC. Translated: CASTTFTGQTFNGYTF.

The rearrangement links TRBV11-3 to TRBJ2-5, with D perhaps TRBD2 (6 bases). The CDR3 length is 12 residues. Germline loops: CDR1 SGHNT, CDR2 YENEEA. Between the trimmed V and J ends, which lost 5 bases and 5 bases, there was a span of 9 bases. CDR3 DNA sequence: TGTGCCAGCAGCGGGGGGATGGAGACCCAGTACTTC. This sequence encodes CASSGGMETQYF. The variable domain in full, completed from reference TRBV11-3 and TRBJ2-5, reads EAGVVQSPRYKIIEKKQPVAFWCNPISGHNTLYWYLQNLGQGPELLIRYENEEAVDDSQLPKDRFSAERLKGVDSTLKIQPAELGDSAVYLCASSGGMETQYFGPGTRLLVL.

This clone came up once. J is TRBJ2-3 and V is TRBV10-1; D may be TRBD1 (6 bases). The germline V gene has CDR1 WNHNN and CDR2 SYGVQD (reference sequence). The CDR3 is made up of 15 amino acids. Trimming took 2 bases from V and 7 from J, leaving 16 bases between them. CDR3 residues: CASSEKQGHLHTQYF. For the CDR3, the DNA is TGCGCCAGCAGTGAGAAACAGGGACACCTCCATACGCAGTATTTT.

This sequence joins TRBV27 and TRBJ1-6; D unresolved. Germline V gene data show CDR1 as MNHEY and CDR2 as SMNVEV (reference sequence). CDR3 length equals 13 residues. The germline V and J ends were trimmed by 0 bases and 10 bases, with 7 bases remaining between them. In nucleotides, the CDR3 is TGTGCCAGCAGTTTATCGACTCGATCACCCCTCCACTTT. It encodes CASSLSTRSPLHF.

The CDR3 DNA reads as TGTGCCAGCAGCTTGCAGGCAAGGGAGACCCAGTACTTC. Protein: CASSLQARETQYF. V and J are TRBV7-9 and TRBJ2-5; no firm D call. Germline V lookup: CDR1 SEHNR, CDR2 FQNEAQ (reference sequence). V lost 3 bases to trimming and J lost 5 bases, with 10 bases between them. The CDR3 is 13 amino acids.

The CDR3 protein is CASSQDHGYREETQYF. The CDR3 DNA is TGCGCCAGCAGCCAAGATCACGGATACAGAGAAGAGACCCAGTACTTC. This chain joins TRBV4-1 and TRBJ2-5; D is ambiguous. CDR3 length equals 16 residues. Germline assignment: CDR1 MGHRA and CDR2 YSYEKL. With 0 bases removed from V and 3 bases from J, the gap between germline ends came to 14 bases.